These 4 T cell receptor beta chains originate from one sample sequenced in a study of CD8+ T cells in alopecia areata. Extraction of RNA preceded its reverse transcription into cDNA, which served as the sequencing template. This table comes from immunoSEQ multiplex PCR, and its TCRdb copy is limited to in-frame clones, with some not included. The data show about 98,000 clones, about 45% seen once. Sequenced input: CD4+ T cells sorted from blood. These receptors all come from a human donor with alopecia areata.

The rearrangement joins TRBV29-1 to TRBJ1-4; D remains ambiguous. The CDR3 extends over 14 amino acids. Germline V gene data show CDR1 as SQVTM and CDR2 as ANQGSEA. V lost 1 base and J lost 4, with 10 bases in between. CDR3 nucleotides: TGCAGCGTTGAAGGAACAGCCGATAATGAAAAACTGTTTTTT. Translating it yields CSVEGTADNEKLFF. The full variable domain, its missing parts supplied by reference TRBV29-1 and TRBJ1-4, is SAVISQKPSRDICQRGTSLTIQCQVDSQVTMMFWYRQQPGQSLTLIATANQGSEATYESGFVIDKFPISRPNLTFSTLTVSNMSPEDSSIYLCSVEGTADNEKLFFGSGTQLSVL.

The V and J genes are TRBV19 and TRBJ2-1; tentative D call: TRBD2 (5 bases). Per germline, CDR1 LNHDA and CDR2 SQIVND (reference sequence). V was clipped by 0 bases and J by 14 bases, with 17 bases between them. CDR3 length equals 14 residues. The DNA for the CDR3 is TGTGCCAGTAGTATAGATATTAGGAGGACCGGGGAGTTCTTC. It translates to CASSIDIRRTGEFF.

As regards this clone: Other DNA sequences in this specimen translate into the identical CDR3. The CDR3 protein is CSVGSTEAFF. In nucleotides, the CDR3 is TGCAGCGTTGGAAGCACTGAAGCTTTCTTT. V and J are TRBV29-1 and TRBJ1-1; D is uncertain. Germline CDR1 SQVTM, CDR2 ANQGSEA. V lost 4 bases to trimming and J lost 4 bases, with 4 bases between them. The CDR3 loop spans 10 amino acids.

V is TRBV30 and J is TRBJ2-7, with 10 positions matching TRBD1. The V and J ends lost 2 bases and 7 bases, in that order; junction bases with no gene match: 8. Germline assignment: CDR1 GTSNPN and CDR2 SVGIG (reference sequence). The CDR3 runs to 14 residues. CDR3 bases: TGTGCCTGGAGTATAGGGACAGGGGATGAAGAGCAGTACTTC. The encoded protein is CAWSIGTGDEEQYF.